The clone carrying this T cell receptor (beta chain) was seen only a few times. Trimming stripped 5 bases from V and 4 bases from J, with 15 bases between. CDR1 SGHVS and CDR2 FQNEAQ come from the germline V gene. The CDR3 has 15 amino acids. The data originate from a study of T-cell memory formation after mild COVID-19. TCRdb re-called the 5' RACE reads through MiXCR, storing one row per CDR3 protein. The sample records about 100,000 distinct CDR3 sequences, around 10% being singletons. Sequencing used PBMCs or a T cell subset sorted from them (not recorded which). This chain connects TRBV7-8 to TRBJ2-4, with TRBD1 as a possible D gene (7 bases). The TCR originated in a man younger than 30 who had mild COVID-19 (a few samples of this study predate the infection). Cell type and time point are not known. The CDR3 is CASSPGTAGKNIQYF. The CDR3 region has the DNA TGTGCCAGCAGCCCCGGGACAGCGGGTAAAAACATTCAGTACTTC. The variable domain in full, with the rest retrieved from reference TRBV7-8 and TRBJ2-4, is GAGVSQSPRYKVAKRGQDVALRCDPISGHVSLFWYQQALGQGPEFLTYFQNEAQLDKSGLPSDRFFAERPEGSVSTLKIQRTQQEDSAVYLCASSPGTAGKNIQYFGAGTRLSVL.